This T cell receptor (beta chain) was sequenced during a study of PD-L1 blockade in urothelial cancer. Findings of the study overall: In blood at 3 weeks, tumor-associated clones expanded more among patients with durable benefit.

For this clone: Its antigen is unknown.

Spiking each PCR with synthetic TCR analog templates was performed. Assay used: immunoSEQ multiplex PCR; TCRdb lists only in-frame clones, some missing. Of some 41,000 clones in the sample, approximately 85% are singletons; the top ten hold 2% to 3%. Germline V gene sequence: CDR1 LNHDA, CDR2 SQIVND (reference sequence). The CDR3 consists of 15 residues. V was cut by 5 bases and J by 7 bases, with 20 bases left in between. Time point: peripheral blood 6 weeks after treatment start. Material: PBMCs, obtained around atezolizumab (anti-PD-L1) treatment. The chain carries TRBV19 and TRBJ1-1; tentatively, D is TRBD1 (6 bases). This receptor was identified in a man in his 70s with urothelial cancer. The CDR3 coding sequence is TGTGCCAGTAGTGCTTCAACCGGGACACTATTTGAAGCTTTCTTT. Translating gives CASSASTGTLFEAFF.